These 28 T cell receptor beta chains were sequenced from one sample in a study of Graves' ophthalmopathy and Graves' hyperthyroidism. Amplified TCR beta CDR3 regions were obtained using RNA transcripts as template. HTBI primers were employed in first-round RT-PCR, then a second-round multiplex PCR followed. One entry per CDR3 protein results from TCRdb running MiXCR on the multiplex PCR reads. The sample lists around 660,000 distinct CDR3 sequences, over 40% seen once, with about 3.3% in the top ten. The sequencing sample was made of peripheral blood. Every receptor here comes from an adult man with Graves' ophthalmopathy.

This sequence joins TRBV29-1 and TRBJ2-5; the match to TRBD2 covers 8 bases. The CDR3 spans 12 residues. Germline V gene sequence: CDR1 SQVTM, CDR2 ANQGSEA. V lost 6 bases, J lost 4 bases, and 4 bases stayed unmatched. The CDR3 loop reads CSVPGLVETQYF. In nucleotides, the CDR3 is TGCAGCGTCCCGGGACTAGTAGAGACCCAGTACTTC. Full variable domain (rest looked up from reference TRBV29-1 and TRBJ2-5): SAVISQKPSRDICQRGTSLTIQCQVDSQVTMMFWYRQQPGQSLTLIATANQGSEATYESGFVIDKFPISRPNLTFSTLTVSNMSPEDSSIYLCSVPGLVETQYFGPGTRLLVL.

This clonotype was recorded many times. This rearrangement joins TRBV29-1 to TRBJ1-4; no clear D. CDR3 length: 11 amino acids. Per germline, CDR1 SQVTM and CDR2 ANQGSEA. V was shortened by 6 bases and J by 7 bases, with 9 bases between the two germline ends. CDR3 sequence: CSVTVAEKLFF. The CDR3 nucleotides are TGCAGCGTGACGGTAGCTGAAAAACTGTTTTTT.

This chain joins TRBV29-1 and TRBJ1-4; possible D gene TRBD1, 5 bases. The CDR3 extends over 12 amino acids. From germline, CDR1 is SQVTM and CDR2 ANQGSEA. V was shortened by 6 bases and J by 8 bases, with 13 bases between the two germline ends. In DNA form, the CDR3 reads TGCAGCGTCGGGGCGTTAAACGAAAAACTGTTTTTT. Translated, it gives CSVGALNEKLFF.

This clonotype has a count of ten or more. The gene calls are TRBV19 and TRBJ1-1; 9 positions agree with TRBD1. The germline V gene has CDR1 LNHDA and CDR2 SQIVND (reference sequence). The CDR3 extends over 14 amino acids. The J segment lost 6 bases and the V segment lost 3 bases, leaving 5 bases of the junction unmatched. CDR3 DNA sequence: TGTGCCAGTAGTATGACAGGGGGTGGAGCTGAAGCTTTCTTT. This gives the protein CASSMTGGGAEAFF.

This clonotype was seen ten or more times. V and J are TRBV29-1 and TRBJ2-7, with D possibly being TRBD1 (5 bases). Trimming took 6 bases from V and 5 from J, leaving 20 bases between them. The CDR3 length is 14 residues. Germline values: CDR1 SQVTM, CDR2 ANQGSEA. In DNA form, the CDR3 reads TGCAGCGTCGCCCGAGGCAGGGATAACCACGAGCAGTACTTC. It codes for CSVARGRDNHEQYF.

This clonotype was found many times. The V and J genes are TRBV5-6 and TRBJ1-2, with a tentative D call TRBD1 (5 bases). The V gene's germline CDR1 is SGHDT and CDR2 YYEEEE. Trimming cost V 7 bases and J 0 bases, with 22 bases left between them. The CDR3 has 17 residues. This CDR3 reads CASRTNYRFTANYGYTF. The CDR3 DNA reads as TGTGCCAGCCGAACGAACTACAGGTTTACAGCTAACTATGGCTACACCTTC.

The sample holds many counts of this clonotype. This sequence joins TRBV12-3 or TRBV12-4 and TRBJ2-5; D is uncertain. V was cut by 6 bases and J by 5 bases, with 16 bases left in between. The CDR3 contains 14 residues. Written as DNA, the CDR3 is TGTGCCAGCAGCTCGACCGGAATTTGGGAGACCCAGTACTTC. This encodes CASSSTGIWETQYF.

This clonotype was seen a handful of times. The chain is built from TRBV11-2 and TRBJ2-2; a possible D gene is TRBD2 (6 bases). Trimming removed 1 base from V and 3 bases from J, with 9 bases in between. The CDR3 is 15 residues long. Germline CDR1 reads SGHAT; CDR2 reads FQNNGV. The CDR3 DNA is TGTGCCAGCAGCTTAGTATGGGGGGACACCGGGGAGCTGTTTTTT. The encoded protein is CASSLVWGDTGELFF. The full variable domain, with the rest looked up from reference TRBV11-2 and TRBJ2-2, is EAGVAQSPRYKIIEKRQSVAFWCNPISGHATLYWYQQILGQGPKLLIQFQNNGVVDDSQLPKDRFSAERLKGVDSTLKIQPAKLEDSAVYLCASSLVWGDTGELFFGEGSRLTVL.

This clonotype was recorded many times. V gene TRBV24-1 combines with J gene TRBJ2-7; D is undetermined. Trimming cost V 3 bases and J 3 bases, with 5 bases left between them. The CDR3 consists of 12 residues. Germline CDR1 is KGHDR and CDR2 is SFDVKD. In DNA form, the CDR3 reads TGTGCCACCAGTGATGGAATCTACGAGCAGTACTTC. Protein: CATSDGIYEQYF.

The V call is TRBV19, the J call TRBJ2-5; the D is unclear. The CDR3 covers 14 residues. Looked up from germline, CDR1 is LNHDA and CDR2 is SQIVND (reference sequence). Trimming left V 5 bases short and J 3 bases short, with 13 bases between. The CDR3 sequence is CASSWSSTKETQYF. CDR3 nucleotides: TGTGCCAGTAGTTGGAGTAGTACTAAAGAGACCCAGTACTTC. The whole variable domain, filled in from reference TRBV19 and TRBJ2-5, reads DGGITQSPKYLFRKEGQNVTLSCEQNLNHDAMYWYRQDPGQGLRLIYYSQIVNDFQKGDIAEGYSVSREKKESFPLTVTSAQKNPTAFYLCASSWSSTKETQYFGPGTRLLVL.

The chain links TRBV7-9 to TRBJ1-3, with D uncertain. Trimming took off 5 bases at V and 4 bases at J, with 30 bases between the two ends. The germline CDR1 and CDR2 sequences are SEHNR and FQNEAQ (reference sequence). The length of the CDR3 is 20 residues. The DNA for the CDR3 is TGTGCCAGCAGCCCGGTTACCCGCCTCTCCTACGAGCAGGCGGGAAACACCATATATTTT. This sequence encodes CASSPVTRLSYEQAGNTIYF.

This rearrangement joins TRBV20-1 to TRBJ2-3; D not certain. The CDR3 totals 13 residues. Germline V gives CDR1 DFQATT, CDR2 SNEGSKA (reference sequence). Between the trimmed V and J ends, which lost 3 bases and 0 bases, there was a span of 7 bases. CDR3 DNA: TGCAGTGCTAGCTCCCACAGCACAGATACGCAGTATTTT. Protein: CSASSHSTDTQYF.

This chain connects TRBV30 to TRBJ2-5; possibly TRBD2 for D (6 bases). The V gene's germline CDR1 is GTSNPN and CDR2 SVGIG (reference sequence). The length of the CDR3 is 14 residues. V gave up 3 bases and J gave up 1 base, with 12 bases separating them. CDR3 region: CAWSAGSGQETQYF. CDR3 bases: TGTGCCTGGAGCGCCGGTAGCGGCCAAGAGACCCAGTACTTC.

CDR3 amino acids: CASSFSGRHQETQYF. The CDR3 coding sequence is TGTGCCAGCAGCTTTAGCGGGAGGCACCAAGAGACCCAGTACTTC. The chain combines TRBV7-3 with TRBJ2-5, with 10 bases matching TRBD2. The CDR3 consists of 15 residues. V lost 3 bases to trimming and J lost 0 bases; unmatched junction nucleotides: 1. Germline V gives CDR1 SGHTA, CDR2 FQGTGA.

The J gene is TRBJ2-5, the V gene TRBV29-1; 12 nucleotides align to TRBD2. The V gene's germline CDR1 is SQVTM and CDR2 ANQGSEA. With 6 bases clipped from V and 7 bases from J, the junction kept 12 bases outside the gene matches. The CDR3 sequence is 15 residues long. Here the CDR3 reads CSVATTSGGMGTQYF. CDR3 nucleotides: TGCAGCGTGGCAACGACTAGCGGGGGCATGGGGACCCAGTACTTC.

This clonotype occurred once. This may be a read error, as it is one base from a much larger clone. The genes are TRBV5-1 and TRBJ1-6; D gene uncertain. Germline V lookup: CDR1 SGHRS, CDR2 YFSETQ. The CDR3 loop spans 14 amino acids. CDR3 region: CASAPLAGNSPLHF. For the CDR3, the DNA is TGTGCCAGCGCCCCCCTCGCGGGCAATTCACCCCTCCACTTT. Together with reference TRBV5-1 and TRBJ1-6, the CDR3 gives the full variable domain: KAGVTQTPRYLIKTRGQQVTLSCSPISGHRSVSWYQQTPGQGLQFLFEYFSETQRNKGNFPGRFSGRQFSNSRSEMNVSTLELGDSALYLCASAPLAGNSPLHFGNGTRLTVT.

A note on this clonotype: With a much larger clone just one base away, this may be a read error. V is TRBV29-1 and J is TRBJ2-7; the D gene is possibly TRBD2 (7 bases). Per germline, CDR1 SQVTM and CDR2 ANQGSEA. The CDR3 runs to 13 residues. This CDR3 is CGVEGGGFLEQYF. CDR3 DNA: TGCGGCGTTGAGGGGGGGGGGTTTCTCGAGCAGTACTTC.

With respect to this clonotype: A junction boundary mismatches the germline segment, possibly from a read error. V usage is TRBV7-9 and J usage is TRBJ1-3, with 7 bases fitting TRBD1. The germline gives CDR1 SEHNR, CDR2 FQNEAQ (reference sequence). This CDR3 has 14 amino acids. CDR3 nucleotide sequence: TGTGCCAGCAGCTTAGGACAGGGTGGAGACACCATATATTTT. Translation: CASSLGQGGDTIYF.

This clonotype was picked up many times. The chain recombines TRBV7-9 with TRBJ2-5; 9 bases match TRBD1. CDR3 length: 15 amino acids. The V gene end was trimmed by 5 bases and the J gene end by 4 bases; junction bases not matched to a gene: 8. Germline V gives CDR1 SEHNR, CDR2 FQNEAQ (reference sequence). The CDR3 bases are TGTGCCAGCAGCCCAGGACAGGGGAGGTCAGAGACCCAGTACTTC. It yields the protein CASSPGQGRSETQYF.

This clonotype was observed many times. The rearrangement uses TRBV7-9 and TRBJ2-5, with TRBD2 matching over 9 bases. CDR1 SEHNR and CDR2 FQNEAQ come from the germline V gene (reference sequence). Losses at the gene ends were 7 bases for V and 6 bases for J; bases not matched to a gene: 18. This CDR3 contains 17 residues. CDR3 protein: CASTLTWGGGAGKTQYF. The CDR3 nucleotides read TGTGCCAGCACCCTAACGTGGGGCGGGGGGGCCGGAAAGACCCAGTACTTC.

The chain links TRBV4-3 to TRBJ1-3, with a weak D call TRBD1 (5 bases). Germline CDR1 is LGHNA and CDR2 is YSLEER. The CDR3 sequence is 15 residues long. V lost 4 bases and J 2 bases, leaving 12 bases between the germline ends. CDR3 sequence reads: CASSRRGGTGNTIYF. The DNA for the CDR3 is TGCGCCAGCAGCCGGAGGGGAGGGACTGGAAACACCATATATTTT.

Details on this clonotype: At one of its ends the junction is not consistent with the germline gene, which may arise from a read error. This chain joins TRBV4-3 and TRBJ2-7, with TRBD1 matching 7 bases. The CDR3 is made up of 14 amino acids. Germline values: CDR1 LGHNA, CDR2 YSLEER. The CDR3, as DNA: TGCGCCGGCAGGCAACCAGGGGGTGCCTACGAGCAGTACTTC. It yields the protein CAGRQPGGAYEQYF.

This clonotype has more than one count but fewer than ten. The chain uses TRBV7-6 and TRBJ1-6; 10 bases align to TRBD1. Germline CDR1 and CDR2: SGHVS and FNYEAQ. This CDR3 spans 19 amino acids. Unmatched junction bases numbered 17, after V lost 2 bases and J lost 10 bases. DNA of the CDR3: TGTGCCAGCAGCTTATTCGAAACGCCGGGACAGGGGCGAATATCACCCCTCCACTTT. Amino acids: CASSLFETPGQGRISPLHF. Full variable domain (rest looked up from reference TRBV7-6 and TRBJ1-6): GAGVSQSPRYKVTKRGQDVALRCDPISGHVSLYWYRQALGQGPEFLTYFNYEAQQDKSGLPNDRFSAERPEGSISTLTIQRTEQRDSAMYRCASSLFETPGQGRISPLHFGNGTRLTVT.

This sequence joins TRBV14 and TRBJ2-1; no definite D call. The germline V and J ends were trimmed by 2 bases and 4 bases, with 3 bases remaining between them. Germline V gene sequence: CDR1 SGHDN, CDR2 FVKESK. The CDR3 is 12 amino acids. The CDR3 loop reads CASSQSYNEQFF. The CDR3 coding sequence is TGTGCCAGCAGCCAATCATACAATGAGCAGTTCTTC.

This chain joins TRBV2 and TRBJ1-1; 7 bases are a match to TRBD1. J was trimmed by 1 base and V by 4 bases; bases with no gene match: 6. The CDR3 extends over 15 amino acids. CDR1 is SNHLY, CDR2 FYNNEI, per germline. CDR3 in amino acids: CASSVTGKKNTEAFF. CDR3 bases: TGTGCCAGCAGTGTGACAGGGAAAAAGAACACTGAAGCTTTCTTT.

In this sample, this clonotype turned up many times. V is TRBV19 and J is TRBJ2-2; tentative D call: TRBD1 (6 bases). V was shortened by 7 bases and J by 6 bases, with 15 bases between the two germline ends. This CDR3 has 14 residues. Germline V gene data show CDR1 as LNHDA and CDR2 as SQIVND (reference sequence). The CDR3 spells CASTGTSVSGELFF. Written as DNA, the CDR3 is TGTGCCAGTACGGGGACATCGGTCTCCGGGGAGCTGTTTTTT.

This clonotype showed up many times. The chain combines TRBV7-3 with TRBJ1-1; no firm D call. Germline V lookup: CDR1 SGHTA, CDR2 FQGTGA. The CDR3 consists of 13 residues. The germline V and J ends were trimmed by 5 bases and 1 base, with 8 bases remaining between them. The CDR3 DNA follows: TGTGCCAGCAGCCTAGATTCGAACACTGAAGCTTTCTTT. Protein: CASSLDSNTEAFF. Complete variable domain (other parts from reference TRBV7-3 and TRBJ1-1): GAGVSQTPSNKVTEKGKYVELRCDPISGHTALYWYRQSLGQGPEFLIYFQGTGAADDSGLPNDRFFAVRPEGSVSTLKIQRTERGDSAVYLCASSLDSNTEAFFGQGTRLTVV.

This clonotype was detected many times. The chain joins TRBV19 to TRBJ1-1; D ambiguous. CDR1 and CDR2 from the germline V gene are LNHDA and SQIVND (reference sequence). Trimming left V 4 bases short and J 5 bases short, with 14 bases between. This CDR3 spans 14 amino acids. In DNA, the CDR3 is TGTGCCAGTAGTACGTTTCTGGGTGTGACTGAAGCTTTCTTT. This codes for CASSTFLGVTEAFF. Supplemented by reference TRBV19 and TRBJ1-1, the full variable domain reads DGGITQSPKYLFRKEGQNVTLSCEQNLNHDAMYWYRQDPGQGLRLIYYSQIVNDFQKGDIAEGYSVSREKKESFPLTVTSAQKNPTAFYLCASSTFLGVTEAFFGQGTRLTVV.